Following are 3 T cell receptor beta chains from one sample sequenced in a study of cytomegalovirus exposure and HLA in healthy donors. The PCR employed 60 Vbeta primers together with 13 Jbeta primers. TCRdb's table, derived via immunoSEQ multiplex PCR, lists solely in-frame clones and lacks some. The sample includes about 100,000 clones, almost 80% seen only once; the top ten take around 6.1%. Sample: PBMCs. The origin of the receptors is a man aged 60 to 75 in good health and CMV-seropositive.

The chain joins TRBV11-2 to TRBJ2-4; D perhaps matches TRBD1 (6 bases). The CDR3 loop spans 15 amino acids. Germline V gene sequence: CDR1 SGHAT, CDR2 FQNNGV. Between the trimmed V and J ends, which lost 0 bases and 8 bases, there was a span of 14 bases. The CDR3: CASSLDDRWTDIQYF. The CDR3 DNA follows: TGTGCCAGCAGCTTAGACGACAGGTGGACGGACATTCAGTACTTC. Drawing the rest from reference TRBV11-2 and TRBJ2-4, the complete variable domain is EAGVAQSPRYKIIEKRQSVAFWCNPISGHATLYWYQQILGQGPKLLIQFQNNGVVDDSQLPKDRFSAERLKGVDSTLKIQPAKLEDSAVYLCASSLDDRWTDIQYFGAGTRLSVL.

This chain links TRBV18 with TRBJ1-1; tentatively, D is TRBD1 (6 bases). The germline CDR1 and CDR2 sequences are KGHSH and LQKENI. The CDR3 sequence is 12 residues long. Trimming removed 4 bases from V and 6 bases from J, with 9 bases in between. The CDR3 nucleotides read TGTGCCAGCTCACTAGACAGGTCTGAAGCTTTCTTT. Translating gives CASSLDRSEAFF.

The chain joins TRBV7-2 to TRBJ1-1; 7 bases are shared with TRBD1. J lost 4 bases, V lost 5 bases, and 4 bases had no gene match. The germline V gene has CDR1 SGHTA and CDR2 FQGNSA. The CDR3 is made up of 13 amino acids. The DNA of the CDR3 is TGTGCCAGCAGCCCTGACAGGGCCACTGAAGCTTTCTTT. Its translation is CASSPDRATEAFF.